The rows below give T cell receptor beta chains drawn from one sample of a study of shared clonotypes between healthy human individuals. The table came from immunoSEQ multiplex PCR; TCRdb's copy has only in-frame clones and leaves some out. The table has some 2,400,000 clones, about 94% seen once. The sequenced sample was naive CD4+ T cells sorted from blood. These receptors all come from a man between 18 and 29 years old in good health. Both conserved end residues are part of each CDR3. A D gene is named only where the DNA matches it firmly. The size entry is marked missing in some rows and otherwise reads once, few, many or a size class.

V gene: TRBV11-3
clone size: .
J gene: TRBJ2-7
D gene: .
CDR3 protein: CASSLDGATEQYF
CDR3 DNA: TGTGCCAGCAGCTTAGATGGTGCGACCGAGCAGTACTTC

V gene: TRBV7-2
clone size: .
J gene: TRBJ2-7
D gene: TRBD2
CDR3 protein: CASSSRLAGGYEQYF
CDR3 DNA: TGTGCCAGCAGCTCTCGACTAGCGGGAGGGTACGAGCAGTACTTC

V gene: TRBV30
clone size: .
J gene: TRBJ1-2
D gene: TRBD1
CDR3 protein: CAWTGTGRVALGYTF
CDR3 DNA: TGTGCCTGGACTGGGACAGGGCGGGTAGCGCTTGGCTACACCTTC

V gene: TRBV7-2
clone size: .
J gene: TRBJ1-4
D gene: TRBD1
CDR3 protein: CASSWSGTGVEKLFF
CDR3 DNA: TGTGCCAGCAGCTGGTCCGGGACAGGGGTTGAAAAACTGTTTTTT

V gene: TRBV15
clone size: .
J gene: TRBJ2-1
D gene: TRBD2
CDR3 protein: CATSGQTSGYYNEQFF
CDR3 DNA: TGTGCCACCAGCGGACAGACTAGCGGCTATTACAATGAGCAGTTCTTC

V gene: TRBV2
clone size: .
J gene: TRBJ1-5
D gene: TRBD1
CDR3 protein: CASSKIQGAQQPQHF
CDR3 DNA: TGTGCCAGCAGCAAAATACAGGGGGCACAGCAGCCCCAGCATTTT

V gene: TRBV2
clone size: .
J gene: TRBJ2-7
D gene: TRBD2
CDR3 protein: CASSLRTAGVHEQYF
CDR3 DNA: TGTGCCAGCTCCTTACGGACAGCGGGAGTCCACGAGCAGTACTTC

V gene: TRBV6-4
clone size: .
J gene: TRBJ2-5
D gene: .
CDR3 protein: CASSAGGGLAEETQYF
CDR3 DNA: TGTGCCAGCAGCGCCGGAGGGGGTCTAGCGGAAGAGACCCAGTACTTC

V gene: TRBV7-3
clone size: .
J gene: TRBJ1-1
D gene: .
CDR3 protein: CASSQTPNTEAFF
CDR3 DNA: TGTGCCAGCAGCCAGACACCAAACACTGAAGCTTTCTTT

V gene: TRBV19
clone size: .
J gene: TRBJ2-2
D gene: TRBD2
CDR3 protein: CASTLAGATGELFF
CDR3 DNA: TGTGCCAGTACCCTAGCGGGGGCCACCGGGGAGCTGTTTTTT

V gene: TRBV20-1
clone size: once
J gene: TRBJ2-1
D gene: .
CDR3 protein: CSARNNEQFF
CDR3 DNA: TGCAGTGCCCGCAACAATGAGCAGTTCTTC

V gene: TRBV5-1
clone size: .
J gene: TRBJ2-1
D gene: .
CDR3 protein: CASSTGQRNNEQFF
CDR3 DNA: TGCGCCAGCAGCACAGGACAGAGGAACAATGAGCAGTTCTTC

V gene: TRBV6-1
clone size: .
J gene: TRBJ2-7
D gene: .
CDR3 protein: CASSLAGESYEQYF
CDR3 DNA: TGTGCCAGCAGTCTAGCTGGGGAGTCCTACGAGCAGTACTTC

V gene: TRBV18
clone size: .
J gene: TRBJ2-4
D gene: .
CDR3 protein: CASSPKGAKNIQYF
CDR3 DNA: TGTGCCAGCTCACCAAAGGGGGCCAAAAACATTCAGTACTTC

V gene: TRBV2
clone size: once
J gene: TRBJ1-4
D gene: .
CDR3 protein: CASSEARAGFNEKLFF
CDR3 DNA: TGTGCCAGCAGTGAAGCGAGAGCAGGTTTTAATGAAAAACTGTTTTTT

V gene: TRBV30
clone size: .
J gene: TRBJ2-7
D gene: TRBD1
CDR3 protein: CAWSAPGQGPYEQYF
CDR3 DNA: TGTGCCTGGAGTGCCCCGGGACAGGGGCCCTACGAGCAGTACTTC

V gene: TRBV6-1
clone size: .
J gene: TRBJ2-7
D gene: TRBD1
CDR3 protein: CASSETGDYEQYF
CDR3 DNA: TGTGCCAGCAGTGAAACAGGGGACTACGAGCAGTACTTC

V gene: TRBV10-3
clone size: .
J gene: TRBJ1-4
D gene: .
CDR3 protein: CAISETGVREKLFF
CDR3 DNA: TGTGCCATCAGTGAGACGGGGGTGCGGGAAAAACTGTTTTTT

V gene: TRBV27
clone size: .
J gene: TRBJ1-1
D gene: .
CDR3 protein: CASNAQGRVVEAFF
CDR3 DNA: TGTGCCAGCAATGCTCAGGGCCGGGTCGTTGAAGCTTTCTTT

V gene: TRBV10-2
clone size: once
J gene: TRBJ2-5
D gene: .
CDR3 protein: CASRGDTVKLTQETQYF
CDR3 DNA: TGCGCCAGCAGGGGGGACACGGTAAAGTTGACCCAAGAGACCCAGTACTTC

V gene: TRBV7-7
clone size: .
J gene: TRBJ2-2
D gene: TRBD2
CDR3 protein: CASGLSGGSIGELFF
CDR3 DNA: TGTGCTAGCGGACTTAGCGGGGGATCAATCGGGGAGCTGTTTTTT

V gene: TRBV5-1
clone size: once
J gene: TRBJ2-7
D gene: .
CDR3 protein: CASSLGVIYEQYF
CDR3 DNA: TGCGCCAGCAGCTTGGGGGTCATCTACGAGCAGTACTTC

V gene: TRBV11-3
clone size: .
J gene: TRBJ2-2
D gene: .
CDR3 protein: CASSLGTLNTGELFF
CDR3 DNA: TGTGCCAGCAGCTTAGGGACTTTAAACACCGGGGAGCTGTTTTTT

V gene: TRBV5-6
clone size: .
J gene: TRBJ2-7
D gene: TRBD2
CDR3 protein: CASRPTSGGAYEQYF
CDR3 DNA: TGTGCCAGCAGACCGACTAGCGGGGGAGCCTACGAGCAGTACTTC

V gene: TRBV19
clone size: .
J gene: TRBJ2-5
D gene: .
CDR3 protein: CASVSSGRETQYF
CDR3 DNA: TGTGCCAGTGTCTCGTCGGGGCGGGAGACCCAGTACTTC

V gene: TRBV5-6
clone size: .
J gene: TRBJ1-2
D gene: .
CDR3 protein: CASARGADGYTF
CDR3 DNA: TGTGCCAGCGCTAGGGGGGCTGACGGCTACACCTTC

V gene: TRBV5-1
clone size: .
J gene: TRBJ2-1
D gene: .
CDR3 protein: CASSLGTDNEQFF
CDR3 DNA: TGCGCCAGCAGCTTGGGAACTGACAATGAGCAGTTCTTC

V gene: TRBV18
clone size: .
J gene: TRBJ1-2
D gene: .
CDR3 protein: CASSPYSSYGYTF
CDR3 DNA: TGTGCCAGCTCACCTTACTCGAGCTATGGCTACACCTTC

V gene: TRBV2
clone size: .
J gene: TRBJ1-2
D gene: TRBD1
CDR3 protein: CASSEVQGARFGYTF
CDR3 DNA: TGTGCCAGCAGTGAAGTTCAGGGGGCGCGTTTTGGCTACACCTTC

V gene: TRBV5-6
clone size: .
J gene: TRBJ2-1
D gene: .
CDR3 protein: CASSLAAGPNEQFF
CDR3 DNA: TGTGCCAGCAGCTTGGCGGCAGGCCCGAATGAGCAGTTCTTC

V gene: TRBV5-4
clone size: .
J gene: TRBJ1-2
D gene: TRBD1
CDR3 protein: CASSTLTGTEFYGYTF
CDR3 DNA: TGTGCCAGCAGCACCCTCACCGGGACAGAATTTTATGGCTACACCTTC

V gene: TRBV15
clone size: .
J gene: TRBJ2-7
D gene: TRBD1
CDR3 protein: CATSRPGTVGYEQYF
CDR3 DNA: TGTGCCACCAGCCGTCCCGGGACAGTCGGCTACGAGCAGTACTTC

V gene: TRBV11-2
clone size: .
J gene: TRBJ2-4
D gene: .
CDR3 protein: CASSLDRGRGIQYF
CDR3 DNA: TGTGCCAGCAGCTTAGATCGTGGACGGGGCATTCAGTACTTC

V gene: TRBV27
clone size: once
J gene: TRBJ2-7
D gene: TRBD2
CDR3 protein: CASWTRGLAADKEQYF
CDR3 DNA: TGTGCCAGCTGGACCCGGGGACTAGCGGCAGACAAGGAGCAGTACTTC

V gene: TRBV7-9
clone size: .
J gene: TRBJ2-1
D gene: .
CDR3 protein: CASSFVGAEQFF
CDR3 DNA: TGTGCCAGCAGCTTCGTAGGAGCGGAGCAGTTCTTC

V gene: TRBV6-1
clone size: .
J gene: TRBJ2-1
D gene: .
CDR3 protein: CASSEGGEQFF
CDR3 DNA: TGTGCCAGCAGTGAGGGGGGTGAGCAGTTCTTC

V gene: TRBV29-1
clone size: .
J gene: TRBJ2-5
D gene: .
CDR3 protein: CSGAGHPQETQYF
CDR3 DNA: TGCAGCGGCGCGGGACACCCACAAGAGACCCAGTACTTC

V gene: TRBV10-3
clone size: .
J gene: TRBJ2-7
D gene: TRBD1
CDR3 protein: CAISESPGQGYEQYF
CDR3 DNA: TGTGCCATCAGTGAGTCTCCGGGACAGGGATACGAGCAGTACTTC

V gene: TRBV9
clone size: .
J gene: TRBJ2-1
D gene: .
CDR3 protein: CASSVGQKASYNEQFF
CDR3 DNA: TGTGCCAGCAGCGTAGGGCAAAAAGCCTCCTACAATGAGCAGTTCTTC

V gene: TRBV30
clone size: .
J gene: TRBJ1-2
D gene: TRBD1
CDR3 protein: CAWRAAGTGGIYGYTF
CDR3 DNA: TGTGCCTGGAGGGCTGCCGGGACAGGAGGAATCTATGGCTACACCTTC

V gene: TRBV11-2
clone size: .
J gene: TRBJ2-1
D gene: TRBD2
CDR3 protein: CASSSLRGRGNEQFF
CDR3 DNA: TGTGCCAGCAGCTCTTTGCGGGGGAGGGGCAATGAGCAGTTCTTC

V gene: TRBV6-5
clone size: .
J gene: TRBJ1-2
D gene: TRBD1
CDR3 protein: CASSYSRQGASHGYTF
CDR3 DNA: TGTGCCAGCAGTTACTCGCGGCAGGGGGCGAGTCATGGCTACACCTTC